The 2 T cell receptor beta chains presented below share a single source sample, sequenced in a study of CD4 T cells in relation to SARS-CoV-2 and coronaviruses. Before the COVID-19 pandemic, during about 2010-2018, CD4+ T cells were taken from unexposed donors. CD4+ T cells were isolated from the cells after nine to eleven days of culture. These receptors lack a known antigen. Sequenced by immunoSEQ multiplex PCR; TCRdb stores in-frame clones only, minus some. Among around 28,000 clones, around two thirds were seen once, and the ten largest hold around 21%. Sequenced sample: CD4+ T cells from PBMCs, cultured in vitro. Receptors were obtained from a human donor in good health.

V is TRBV6-6 and J is TRBJ2-3; D possibly corresponds to TRBD2 (6 bases). There are 13 residues in the CDR3. Germline V CDR1 and CDR2: MNHNY, SVGAGI (reference sequence). Trimming shortened V by 6 bases and J by 1 base, and 8 bases separated the two germline ends. The CDR3 region has the DNA TGTGCCAGCAGGGGCGGGGGCACAGATACGCAGTATTTT. It yields the protein CASRGGGTDTQYF.

The V and J genes are TRBV18 and TRBJ2-2; the match to TRBD2 covers 8 bases. Per the germline V gene, CDR1 is KGHSH and CDR2 is LQKENI. The CDR3 length is 16 residues. Trimming took 1 base from V and 4 from J; bases not matched to a gene: 5. The CDR3 DNA is TGTGCCAGCTCACCACGGCGGGGGGCGACCACCGGGGAGCTGTTTTTT. This gives the protein CASSPRRGATTGELFF.